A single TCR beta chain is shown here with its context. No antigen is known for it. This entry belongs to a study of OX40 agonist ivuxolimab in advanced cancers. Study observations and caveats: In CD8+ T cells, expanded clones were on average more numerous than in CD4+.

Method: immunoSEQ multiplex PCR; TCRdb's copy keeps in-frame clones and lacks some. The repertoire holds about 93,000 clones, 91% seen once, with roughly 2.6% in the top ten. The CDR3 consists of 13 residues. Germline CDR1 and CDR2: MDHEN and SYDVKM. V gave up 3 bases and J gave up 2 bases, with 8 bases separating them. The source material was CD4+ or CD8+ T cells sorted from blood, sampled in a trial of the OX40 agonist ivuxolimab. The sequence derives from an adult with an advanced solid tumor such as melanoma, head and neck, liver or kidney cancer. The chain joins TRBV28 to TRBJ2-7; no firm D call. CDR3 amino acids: CASSLAEPYEQYF. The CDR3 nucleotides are TGTGCCAGCAGTTTGGCGGAACCCTACGAGCAGTACTTC.